A single sample is the source of the 27 T cell receptor beta chains below, sequenced in a study of blood T cell repertoires in COVID-19. Clones were read by immunoSEQ multiplex PCR, and TCRdb kept only the in-frame ones, dropping some. The data contain more than 25,000 clones, around 90% of them singletons. The material sequenced was peripheral blood. The receptors stem from a man aged 55 to 70 with active COVID-19.

To note about this clone: Additional DNA sequences in this sample encode the identical CDR3. The chain employs TRBV14 and TRBJ1-2, with no clear D. V lost 4 bases, J lost 4 bases, and 10 bases lay in between. The V gene's germline CDR1 is SGHDN and CDR2 FVKESK. The CDR3 consists of 13 residues. The CDR3 DNA follows: TGTGCCAGCAGCCCGGGCGGGTCCTATGGCTACACCTTC. It translates to CASSPGGSYGYTF. Together with reference TRBV14 and TRBJ1-2, the CDR3 gives the full variable domain: EAGVTQFPSHSVIEKGQTVTLRCDPISGHDNLYWYRRVMGKEIKFLLHFVKESKQDESGMPNNRFLAERTGGTYSTLKVQPAELEDSGVYFCASSPGGSYGYTFGSGTRLTVV.

This clone showed up just a few times. The chain has TRBV27 and TRBJ2-7; perhaps TRBD1 as D (6 bases). The V and J ends lost 2 bases and 6 bases respectively, with 14 bases between them. CDR3 length equals 14 residues. CDR1 and CDR2 (germline): MNHEY, SMNVEV (reference sequence). CDR3 residues: CASSLMQGRSEQYF. In DNA, the CDR3 is TGTGCCAGCAGTTTAATGCAGGGGAGAAGCGAGCAGTACTTC.

The rearrangement links TRBV1 to TRBJ2-7; TRBD2, the table's D call, lacks a check against the DNA. TRBV1 is assigned pseudogene status. This CDR3 has 16 amino acids. CDR3 sequence (DNA): TGCACCAGCAGCCAAGATCACCAGCGGGGGTCCTACGAGCAGTACTTC. Its translation is CTSSQDHQRGSYEQYF.

This clone was seen just once. The CDR3 DNA reads as TGTGCCAGCAGCGCCTACAGGGAACAGAGCGAAAAACTGTTTTTT. It specifies CASSAYREQSEKLFF. The rearrangement uses TRBV5-6 and TRBJ1-4; tentatively, D is TRBD1 (6 bases). The CDR3 length is 15 residues. CDR1 is SGHDT and CDR2 is YYEEEE in the germline V gene. V was clipped by 4 bases and J by 8 bases, with 18 bases between them.

This chain connects TRBV9 to TRBJ2-3, with 7 positions matching TRBD2. There are 17 residues in the CDR3. V shed 4 bases, J shed 0 bases, and the junction held 11 bases outside the gene matches. From germline, CDR1 is SGDLS and CDR2 YYNGEE. Here the CDR3 reads CASSPSLAGPSTDTQYF. The CDR3 DNA reads as TGTGCCAGCAGCCCATCGTTAGCGGGTCCTAGCACAGATACGCAGTATTTT.

In DNA form, the CDR3 reads TGTGCCAGCAGCTACGACAGCCGGAGACACTATGGCTACACCTTC. Its translation: CASSYDSRRHYGYTF. The chain uses TRBV5-6 and TRBJ1-2, with D maybe TRBD1 (5 bases). CDR3 length: 15 amino acids. The V and J ends lost 3 bases and 3 bases respectively, with 15 bases between them. Germline V CDR1 and CDR2: SGHDT, YYEEEE. The full variable domain, rest sourced from reference TRBV5-6 and TRBJ1-2, is DAGVTQSPTHLIKTRGQQVTLRCSPKSGHDTVSWYQQALGQGPQFIFQYYEEEERQRGNFPDRFSGHQFPNYSSELNVNALLLGDSALYLCASSYDSRRHYGYTFGSGTRLTVV.

V usage is TRBV7-2 and J usage is TRBJ1-5; 11 nucleotides line up with TRBD1. From germline, CDR1 is SGHTA and CDR2 FQGNSA. With 5 bases clipped from V and 6 bases from J, the junction kept 12 bases outside the gene matches. This CDR3 spans 17 amino acids. The CDR3 protein is CASSTWTGGSFGQPQHF. The DNA for the CDR3 is TGTGCCAGCAGCACCTGGACAGGGGGCTCGTTTGGTCAGCCCCAGCATTTT. The entire variable domain, with the rest obtained from reference TRBV7-2 and TRBJ1-5, is as follows: GAGVSQSPSNKVTEKGKDVELRCDPISGHTALYWYRQSLGQGLEFLIYFQGNSAPDKSGLPSDRFSAERTGGSVSTLTIQRTQQEDSAVYLCASSTWTGGSFGQPQHFGDGTRLSIL.

This clone occurred once. The chain recombines TRBV6-1 with TRBJ1-5; D not resolved. Germline CDR1 is MNHNS and CDR2 is SASEGT. This CDR3 has 16 amino acids. Trimming left V 0 bases short and J 7 bases short, with 16 bases between. This CDR3 reads CASSEAVGVKGQPQHF. The CDR3, as DNA: TGTGCCAGCAGTGAAGCCGTCGGGGTTAAGGGACAGCCCCAGCATTTT.

The rearrangement links TRBV19 to TRBJ1-3; D uncertain. With 5 bases removed from V and 3 bases from J, the gap between germline ends came to 8 bases. The CDR3 covers 13 residues. Germline-derived CDR1 and CDR2 are LNHDA and SQIVND (reference sequence). CDR3 DNA sequence: TGTGCCAGTAGTTACGACATTGGAAACACCATATATTTT. It codes for CASSYDIGNTIYF.

The J gene is TRBJ1-5, the V gene TRBV18; perhaps TRBD1 as D (5 bases). This CDR3 has 15 residues. Germline loops: CDR1 KGHSH, CDR2 LQKENI. V was pared by 0 bases and J by 2 bases, with 8 bases between. The CDR3 region has the DNA TGTGCCAGCTCACCACCCGAAGGGGGCAATCAGCCCCAGCATTTT. Translation: CASSPPEGGNQPQHF.

This chain connects TRBV5-1 to TRBJ1-2, with D possibly matching TRBD1 (6 bases). This CDR3 region has 14 residues. Between the trimmed V and J ends, which lost 0 bases and 4 bases, there was a span of 10 bases. Germline values: CDR1 SGHRS, CDR2 YFSETQ. Written as DNA, the CDR3 is TGCGCCAGCAGCTTGGACAGGGCCTTCTATGGCTACACCTTC. It yields the protein CASSLDRAFYGYTF.

The V call is TRBV3-1 (or the pseudogene TRBV3-2), the J call TRBJ1-2, with no clear D. The V and J ends lost 1 base and 5 bases respectively, with 8 bases between them. The CDR3 covers 13 residues. Germline V gene lookup returns CDR1 LGHDT and CDR2 YNNKEL (reference sequence). CDR3 bases: TGTGCCAGCAGCCAAGTGCGGCTTTATGGCTACACCTTC. Protein product: CASSQVRLYGYTF.

This chain links TRBV28 with TRBJ2-1, with D possibly being TRBD2 (5 bases). The CDR3 extends over 18 amino acids. Trimming shortened V by 6 bases and J by 0 bases, and 21 bases separated the two germline ends. Germline CDR1 and CDR2: MDHEN and SYDVKM. CDR3 in DNA: TGTGCCAGCAGCCCCCCCTCGCGGGTCAGGAGCTCCTACAATGAGCAGTTCTTC. It encodes CASSPPSRVRSSYNEQFF.

This clone has more than one count but fewer than ten. The gene calls are TRBV7-9 and TRBJ1-1; D not resolved. Germline V gene sequence: CDR1 SEHNR, CDR2 FQNEAQ (reference sequence). This CDR3 has 15 amino acids. Trimming pared 2 bases from V and 1 base from J, leaving 11 bases between. In DNA form, the CDR3 reads TGTGCCAGCAGCTTACGGAGTACTCCGAACACTGAAGCTTTCTTT. Its translation: CASSLRSTPNTEAFF.

The chain recombines TRBV5-1 with TRBJ2-7; TRBD1 matches 9 bases. The CDR3 is 14 residues long. The germline gives CDR1 SGHRS, CDR2 YFSETQ. After removal of 4 bases from V and 7 bases from J, the junction contained 9 bases not matched to a gene. The CDR3 DNA reads as TGCGCCAGCAGCCAGGGACAGGGCTTTGGGGAGCAGTACTTC. As protein: CASSQGQGFGEQYF. Looking up the rest from reference TRBV5-1 and TRBJ2-7 gives the full variable domain: KAGVTQTPRYLIKTRGQQVTLSCSPISGHRSVSWYQQTPGQGLQFLFEYFSETQRNKGNFPGRFSGRQFSNSRSEMNVSTLELGDSALYLCASSQGQGFGEQYFGPGTRLTVT.

The chain couples TRBV11-2 to TRBJ2-7, with TRBD2 as a possible D gene (6 bases). Germline CDR1 is SGHAT and CDR2 is FQNNGV. The CDR3 sequence is 14 residues long. Trimming stripped 5 bases from V and 3 bases from J, with 14 bases between. CDR3 sequence (DNA): TGTGCCAGCAGCCCACGACAGACTAGCTACGAGCAGTACTTC. It encodes CASSPRQTSYEQYF.

The V and J genes are TRBV5-8 and TRBJ1-2; 8 bases map to TRBD1. J gave up 0 bases and V 4 bases, and 5 bases lay outside the gene matches. Germline loops: CDR1 SGHTS, CDR2 YDEGEE. This CDR3 comprises 15 residues. Written as DNA, the CDR3 is TGTGCCAGCAGCCCGACAGGGGCGGCTAACTATGGCTACACCTTC. This translates into CASSPTGAANYGYTF.

V and J are TRBV11-2 and TRBJ2-3; D unclear. The CDR3 runs 13 residues. V was clipped by 3 bases and J by 0 bases, with 4 bases between them. Germline V gene lookup returns CDR1 SGHAT and CDR2 FQNNGV. For the CDR3, the DNA is TGTGCCAGCAGCTTTCCTAGCACAGATACGCAGTATTTT. Amino acids: CASSFPSTDTQYF.

This clone was observed a single time. V is TRBV6-1 and J is TRBJ2-5; perhaps TRBD2 as D (7 bases). V lost 2 bases and J lost 4, with 14 bases in between. Germline CDR1 reads MNHNS; CDR2 reads SASEGT. This CDR3 contains 15 residues. CDR3 coding DNA: TGTGCCAGCAGTGAACTTAGGGGGAGGGGAGAGACCCAGTACTTC. Its protein is CASSELRGRGETQYF.

The rearrangement joins TRBV5-1 to TRBJ1-2; D is possibly TRBD1 (5 bases). The CDR3 spans 14 residues. With 4 bases removed from V and 4 bases from J, the gap between germline ends came to 14 bases. Germline-derived CDR1 and CDR2 are SGHRS and YFSETQ. CDR3 sequence reads: CASSEDTLGYGYTF. The CDR3 DNA reads TGCGCCAGCAGCGAGGACACGCTTGGCTATGGCTACACCTTC.

This clone was seen only a few times. The V gene is TRBV19, the J gene TRBJ1-5; TRBD1 might be the D (5 bases). The V gene lost 8 bases and the J gene lost 0 bases, with 14 bases spanning the gap. The CDR3 loop spans 15 amino acids. Germline CDR1 and CDR2: LNHDA and SQIVND (reference sequence). The CDR3 here is CASSDQGDSNQPQHF. CDR3 sequence (DNA): TGTGCCAGTTCCGACCAAGGGGATAGCAATCAGCCCCAGCATTTT.

In this sample, this clone turned up a few times. This chain uses TRBV7-3 with TRBJ1-1, with 7 bases matching TRBD1. The CDR3 contains 16 residues. Germline assignment: CDR1 SGHTA and CDR2 FQGTGA. J was trimmed by 4 bases and V by 4 bases; bases with no gene match: 12. In nucleotides, the CDR3 is TGTGCCAGCAGCTCCGACCCCATGACAGGGATCACTGAAGCTTTCTTT. Translating it yields CASSSDPMTGITEAFF.

The chain recombines TRBV5-1 with TRBJ2-3, with D possibly being TRBD1 (6 bases). The CDR3 loop spans 14 amino acids. Germline V lookup: CDR1 SGHRS, CDR2 YFSETQ. V lost 4 bases to trimming and J lost 2 bases, with 11 bases between them. CDR3 nucleotide sequence: TGCGCCAGCAGCGGCGGACAGAACACAGATACGCAGTATTTT. Protein sequence: CASSGGQNTDTQYF.

This clone was counted a single time. The chain is built from TRBV5-1 and TRBJ1-1; maybe TRBD1 (6 bases). Germline V gives CDR1 SGHRS, CDR2 YFSETQ. This CDR3 has 15 amino acids. The V and J ends lost 0 bases and 1 base respectively, with 10 bases between them. The CDR3 bases are TGCGCCAGCAGCTTGGCAGGGGTGTGGAACACTGAAGCTTTCTTT. Its translation: CASSLAGVWNTEAFF.

This clone was seen only once. The chain joins TRBV4-1 to TRBJ2-1; no clear D. V lost 0 bases and J lost 6, with 9 bases in between. Germline V gene data show CDR1 as MGHRA and CDR2 as YSYEKL. This CDR3 has 14 residues. CDR3 sequence: CASSQELRINEQFF. The DNA of the CDR3 is TGCGCCAGCAGCCAAGAACTACGGATCAATGAGCAGTTCTTC.

The chain is built from TRBV4-1 and TRBJ2-1; 7 bases fit TRBD2. Germline assignment: CDR1 MGHRA and CDR2 YSYEKL. The CDR3 runs 18 residues. V lost 4 bases and J lost 0; bases outside the gene matches: 12. The CDR3 nucleotides are TGCGCCAGCAGCCGGGGGGGAGCCCGGGGGTTCTCCTACAATGAGCAGTTCTTC. Its protein is CASSRGGARGFSYNEQFF.

The J gene is TRBJ2-5, the V gene TRBV10-3, with 8 nucleotides matching TRBD1. In germline, CDR1 is ENHRY, CDR2 SYGVKD. J was trimmed by 1 base and V by 6 bases; bases with no gene match: 4. The CDR3 spans 14 residues. Here the CDR3 DNA reads TGTGCCATCAGCCACCAGGGGGCCCAAGAGACCCAGTACTTC. Protein product: CAISHQGAQETQYF.